This TCR beta chain derives from a study of blood T cell repertoires in COVID-19. Study in general: The samples span acute and convalescent COVID-19 from the United States, Italy and Spain.

After removal of 6 bases from V and 7 bases from J, the junction contained 11 bases not matched to a gene. The CDR3 spans 15 residues. Germline V lookup: CDR1 SNHLY, CDR2 FYNNEI. TCRdb's table, derived via immunoSEQ multiplex PCR, lists solely in-frame clones and lacks some. The sample lists around 23,000 clones, 80% to 90% occurring once. The receptor's source is a human donor in a cohort sampled during active COVID-19. The chain is built from TRBV2 and TRBJ1-5, with TRBD1 matching over 8 bases. Sequenced: peripheral blood. DNA for the CDR3: TGTGCCAGCAGCACCTTCAGGGGGCAAGGACAGCCCCAGCATTTT. Amino acid sequence: CASSTFRGQGQPQHF.